A selection of T cell receptor beta chains follows, all from one sample in a study of immune cell composition in non-small cell lung cancer. Only in-frame clones appear in the TCRdb table, and some are missing; sequencing was by immunoSEQ multiplex PCR. Here the sample spans approximately 1,600 clones, 66% being singletons. The sample taken for sequencing was non-adjacent lung tissue. All receptors come from a human donor with non-small cell lung cancer. CDR3s include the opening cysteine and the closing phenylalanine or tryptophan. Fields, in order: CDR3 DNA, CDR3 protein, clone size, J gene, D gene, V gene. A D gene is named only where the DNA matches it firmly. Clone size, where shown, is once, few, many, or a class for clones that have expanded.

DNA: TGTGCCAGCAGTTCCCTGACTAGCGGGGGGCCGGGGACGGCGCAGTATTTT
CDR3: CASSSLTSGGPGTAQYF
size: .
J: TRBJ2-3
D: TRBD2
V: TRBV27

DNA: TGTGCCAGCAACATTGATATAGCGTCTAGCGGGAACGAGCAGTACTTC
CDR3: CASNIDIASSGNEQYF
size: .
J: TRBJ2-7
D: TRBD2
V: TRBV5-4

DNA: TGCGCCAGCAGCCAAGATATCGATGGCCCGTATTCACCCCTCCACTTT
CDR3: CASSQDIDGPYSPLHF
size: .
J: TRBJ1-6
D: .
V: TRBV4-3

DNA: TGTGCCAGCAGCTTGGGGGGAGACACCTACGAGCAGTACTTC
CDR3: CASSLGGDTYEQYF
size: .
J: TRBJ2-7
D: .
V: TRBV5-6

DNA: TGTGCCAGCAGCCTTGGGACAGGGGGCTTAAATGAGCAGTTCTTC
CDR3: CASSLGTGGLNEQFF
size: .
J: TRBJ2-1
D: TRBD1
V: TRBV6-5

DNA: TGTGCCAGCAGCCTACAGGGTGATACGCAGTATTTT
CDR3: CASSLQGDTQYF
size: .
J: TRBJ2-3
D: .
V: TRBV11-2

DNA: TGTGCCAGCAGACCTGGGACAGGGCATCAGCCCCAGCATTTT
CDR3: CASRPGTGHQPQHF
size: .
J: TRBJ1-5
D: TRBD1
V: TRBV28

DNA: TGTGCCAGCAGTAATCGCGGGTTGACTAGCACAGATACGCAGTATTTT
CDR3: CASSNRGLTSTDTQYF
size: .
J: TRBJ2-3
D: .
V: TRBV27

DNA: TGTGCCTCCCTTGGGCGGGGGGCCGGGGAGCAGTACTTC
CDR3: CASLGRGAGEQYF
size: .
J: TRBJ2-7
D: TRBD2
V: TRBV6-5

DNA: TGTGCCACCAGCAAGGGGACTGCGAACACCGGGGAGCTGTTTTTT
CDR3: CATSKGTANTGELFF
size: .
J: TRBJ2-2
D: .
V: TRBV15

DNA: TGTGCCAGCAATACAGGGCCCATTTACGAGCAGTACTTC
CDR3: CASNTGPIYEQYF
size: .
J: TRBJ2-7
D: .
V: TRBV6-4

DNA: TGCGCCAGCAGCTTGGAGAACACCCAAGAGACCCAGTACTTC
CDR3: CASSLENTQETQYF
size: .
J: TRBJ2-5
D: .
V: TRBV5-1

DNA: TGTGCCAGCAGCGACAGGACGCCTCTCACAGATACGCAGTATTTT
CDR3: CASSDRTPLTDTQYF
size: .
J: TRBJ2-3
D: .
V: TRBV27

DNA: TGTGCCAGCAGTTTAGGGGACAGGGGGCGAGAGACCCAGTACTTC
CDR3: CASSLGDRGRETQYF
size: .
J: TRBJ2-5
D: TRBD1
V: TRBV27

DNA: TGTGCCAGCAGTAAAGGGGGACAGGTGATAAGTGGCTACACCTTC
CDR3: CASSKGGQVISGYTF
size: few
J: TRBJ1-2
D: TRBD1
V: TRBV28

DNA: TGTGCCAGTAGTATAGAGACTAGCGGAAGTACGCAGTATTTT
CDR3: CASSIETSGSTQYF
size: .
J: TRBJ2-3
D: TRBD2
V: TRBV19

DNA: TGCGCCAGCAGCCCTGGACAGAGAACTAATGAAAAACTGTTTTTT
CDR3: CASSPGQRTNEKLFF
size: .
J: TRBJ1-4
D: .
V: TRBV5-1

DNA: TGTGCCAGCAGCCTACCGGGACAGGGCGAAGAAAAACTGTTTTTT
CDR3: CASSLPGQGEEKLFF
size: .
J: TRBJ1-4
D: TRBD1
V: TRBV5-6

DNA: TGTGCCAGCAGCGTAGAAGGGACAGGGAGTGGCTACACCTTC
CDR3: CASSVEGTGSGYTF
size: .
J: TRBJ1-2
D: TRBD1
V: TRBV9

DNA: TGTGCCTCCACGGGACTCACCGGTGGCTACGAGCAGTACTTC
CDR3: CASTGLTGGYEQYF
size: .
J: TRBJ2-7
D: .
V: TRBV28

DNA: TGTGCCAGCAGCTTAGGGATCGGGAGTTCCCACGAGCAGTACTTC
CDR3: CASSLGIGSSHEQYF
size: .
J: TRBJ2-7
D: .
V: TRBV7-2

DNA: TGTGCCAGCAGCTTCAGGAACCGCACAGATACGCAGTATTTT
CDR3: CASSFRNRTDTQYF
size: once
J: TRBJ2-3
D: .
V: TRBV7-2

DNA: TGTGCCAGCACCCCCGCGGGTCCGGGCGGGCCCTCTTTGAACACTGAAGCTTTCTTT
CDR3: CASTPAGPGGPSLNTEAFF
size: .
J: TRBJ1-1
D: .
V: TRBV6-4

DNA: TGTGCCAGCTCACCCCGGGACAGGGTAATCCAAGAGACCCAGTACTTC
CDR3: CASSPRDRVIQETQYF
size: .
J: TRBJ2-5
D: TRBD1
V: TRBV18

DNA: TGTGCCAGCAGTGTCGGGACTAGCGAAGATACGCAGTATTTT
CDR3: CASSVGTSEDTQYF
size: large
J: TRBJ2-3
D: TRBD2
V: TRBV27

DNA: TGCGCCAGCAGCTTGAGCGGGGGCACACAAGAGACCCAGTACTTC
CDR3: CASSLSGGTQETQYF
size: few
J: TRBJ2-5
D: TRBD2
V: TRBV5-1

DNA: TGTGCCAGCAGCTTTACTACCGGGGACACTTCCTACGAGCAGTACTTC
CDR3: CASSFTTGDTSYEQYF
size: .
J: TRBJ2-7
D: .
V: TRBV11-1